This is a list of T cell receptor beta chains from one sample in a study of monozygotic twins with cystic fibrosis. Data came from immunoSEQ multiplex PCR; TCRdb stores just in-frame clones and leaves some out. The sample contains approximately 36,000 clones, 80% to 95% of which appear only once. The sample was blood. The source of these receptors is a boy aged 2 to 9 with cystic fibrosis. Both conserved end residues are part of each CDR3. Each record gives: CDR3 protein, CDR3 DNA, J gene, D gene, V gene. The D gene is left open where the match is weak.

CASSRSGTERNIQYF TGTGCCAGCAGCCGATCCGGGACAGAAAGGAACATTCAGTACTTC TRBJ2-4 TRBD1 TRBV4-2
CASSLGTGADTQYF TGTGCCAGCAGCCTAGGGACAGGGGCAGATACGCAGTATTTT TRBJ2-3 TRBD1 TRBV9
CASSPPGQGGEQYF TGCGCCAGCAGCCCCCCGGGACAGGGGGGCGAGCAGTACTTC TRBJ2-7 TRBD1 TRBV5-1
CAISESRGDDEAFF TGTGCCATCAGTGAGTCGAGGGGGGACGATGAAGCTTTCTTT TRBJ1-1 - TRBV10-3
CASSQPGQTTGELFF TGCGCCAGCAGCCAACCGGGACAGACGACCGGGGAGCTGTTTTTT TRBJ2-2 TRBD1 TRBV4-3
CASSIEGRGYTF TGTGCCAGTAGTATTGAGGGTCGGGGCTACACCTTC TRBJ1-2 - TRBV19
CASRHSVPASPLHF TGTGCCAGCAGACACAGCGTACCAGCATCACCCCTCCACTTT TRBJ1-6 - TRBV6-5
CASSQVRSNNYGYTF TGTGCCAGCAGCCAAGTTAGGTCCAATAACTATGGCTACACCTTC TRBJ1-2 - TRBV4-2
CASRALVTYNSPLHF TGTGCCAGCAGGGCGCTGGTAACCTATAATTCACCCCTCCACTTT TRBJ1-6 - TRBV2
CSVVFVSTDTQYF TGCAGCGTTGTTTTCGTCAGCACAGATACGCAGTATTTT TRBJ2-3 - TRBV29-1
CSVVQSSGANVLTF TGCAGCGTGGTCCAGAGCTCTGGGGCCAACGTCCTGACTTTC TRBJ2-6 - TRBV29-1
CASSLPSGDEAFF TGTGCCAGCAGTTTGCCTTCCGGTGATGAAGCTTTCTTT TRBJ1-1 - TRBV27
CASSSVPGLSSYEQYF TGTGCCAGCAGCTCGGTGCCCGGGCTTTCATCCTACGAGCAGTACTTC TRBJ2-7 - TRBV7-9
CASSEFGTSYEQYF TGTGCCAGCAGTGAATTTGGGACCTCCTACGAGCAGTACTTC TRBJ2-7 - TRBV6-1
CASSFGQEETQYF TGTGCCAGCAGCTTTGGACAGGAAGAGACCCAGTACTTC TRBJ2-5 TRBD1 TRBV13
CASSLAGYTSGANVLTF TGCGCCAGCAGCTTGGCGGGGTATACCTCTGGGGCCAACGTCCTGACTTTC TRBJ2-6 - TRBV5-1
CASSLSGGYTEAFF TGTGCCAGCAGCTTAAGTGGGGGGTACACTGAAGCTTTCTTT TRBJ1-1 - TRBV7-3
CASTPVAGEETQYF TGTGCCAGCACCCCAGTAGCGGGGGAGGAGACCCAGTACTTC TRBJ2-5 TRBD2 TRBV11-2
CASTGSSYEQYF TGTGCCAGCACCGGTTCTTCCTACGAGCAGTACTTC TRBJ2-7 - TRBV6-5
CAISESGGDEQYF TGTGCCATCAGTGAGTCTGGAGGGGACGAGCAGTACTTC TRBJ2-7 - TRBV10-3
CSAGRGGNEQFF TGCAGCGCCGGGCGGGGGGGCAATGAGCAGTTCTTC TRBJ2-1 TRBD2 TRBV29-1
CASSLVGLAGGAGELFF TGCGCCAGCAGCTTGGTGGGACTAGCGGGGGGCGCCGGGGAGCTGTTTTTT TRBJ2-2 TRBD2 TRBV5-1
CASSPPPGSGRGEAFF TGTGCCAGCAGCCCTCCCCCAGGCAGCGGGAGAGGTGAAGCTTTCTTT TRBJ1-1 - TRBV7-3
CASSKTGPLDEQFF TGTGCCAGCAGCAAGACAGGCCCCTTGGATGAGCAGTTCTTC TRBJ2-1 - TRBV9
CASTTPPPGSGEQFF TGTGCCAGCACCACCCCGCCCCCGGGGAGTGGTGAGCAGTTCTTC TRBJ2-1 - TRBV6-5
CASSIGAGLAYEQFF TGTGCCAGTAGTATTGGCGCAGGACTAGCCTATGAGCAGTTCTTC TRBJ2-1 TRBD2 TRBV19
CASSSSGGLTDTQYF TGTGCCAGCAGCTCTAGCGGGGGCCTGACAGATACGCAGTATTTT TRBJ2-3 TRBD2 TRBV7-6
CASSLTTLAGGENEQFF TGCGCCAGCAGCCTTACCACACTAGCGGGGGGCGAAAATGAGCAGTTCTTC TRBJ2-1 TRBD2 TRBV4-1